Detailed here is one T cell receptor (beta chain). Its antigen is undetermined. The TRB libraries of cDNA were built by UMI-labeled 5' RACE. With the 5' RACE reads reprocessed, TCRdb shows one record per CDR3 protein and no DNA. Across around 95,000 distinct CDR3 sequences, the top ten clones capture roughly 1.1% of the sample. Naive cells were sorted as CD45RO-, CCR7+, CD27+ and CD95-. Germline CDR1 reads SGHRS; CDR2 reads YFSETQ. The CDR3 consists of 17 residues. The entry originates in a study of CXCR3-negative and CXCR3-positive naive CD8 T cells. Findings of the study overall: No difference in surface CD5 was seen between naive subsets, and TCR strength was inferred from TRB CDR3 properties. Similar TRBV-TRBJ gene usage was seen in naive CXCR3-negative and CXCR3-positive cells, but not in memory cells. Cryopreserved PBMCs had partly decreased CXCR3 expression; fresh PBMCs were used in most assays. CXCR3-positive naive cells had more hydrophobic TRB CDR3s than CXCR3-negative naive cells.

The J gene is TRBJ2-1, the V gene TRBV5-1; as DNA is missing, the TRBD1 call by TCRdb cannot be tested. What was sequenced was naive CXCR3+ CD8+ T cells from blood. Subset of the sample: CD45RO-CCR7+CD27+CD95- naive CD8+ T cells expressing CXCR3 (TNR3+). This receptor was identified in a human donor in good health. Some clones in this sample may be carry-over from other donors' samples. The CDR3 spells CASSLDGGLGSYNEQFF.